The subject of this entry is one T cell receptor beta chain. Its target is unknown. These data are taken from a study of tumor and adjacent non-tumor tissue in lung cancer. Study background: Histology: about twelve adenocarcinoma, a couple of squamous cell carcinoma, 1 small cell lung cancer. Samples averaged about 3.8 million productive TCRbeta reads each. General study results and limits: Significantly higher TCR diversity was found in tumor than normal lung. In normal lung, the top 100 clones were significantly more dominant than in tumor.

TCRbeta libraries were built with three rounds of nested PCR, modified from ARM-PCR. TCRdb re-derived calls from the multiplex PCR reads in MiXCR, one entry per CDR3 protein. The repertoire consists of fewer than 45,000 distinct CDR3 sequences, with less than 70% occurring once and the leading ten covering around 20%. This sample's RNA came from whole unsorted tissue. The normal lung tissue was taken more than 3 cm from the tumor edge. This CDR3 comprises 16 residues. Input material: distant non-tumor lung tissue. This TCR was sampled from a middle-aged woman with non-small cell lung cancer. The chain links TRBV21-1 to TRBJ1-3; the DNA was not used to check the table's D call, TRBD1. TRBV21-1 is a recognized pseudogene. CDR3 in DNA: TGTGCCAGCCCTGGGGACGGGGATTGCTCTGGAAACACCATATATTTT. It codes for CASPGDGDCSGNTIYF.